A selection of T cell receptor beta chains follows, all from one sample in a study of PD-L1 blockade in urothelial cancer. This table comes from immunoSEQ multiplex PCR, and its TCRdb copy is limited to in-frame clones, with some not included. Among around 80,000 clones listed, roughly 87% were seen once. Sequencing used PBMCs, obtained around atezolizumab (anti-PD-L1) treatment. These receptors were collected from a woman in her 70s with urothelial cancer. Each CDR3 is given with its conserved first and last residue. The D gene is left open where the match is weak. Clone sizes are given selectively: once, few, many, or a class where the clone is expanded.

>TRBV6-1|.|TRBJ1-1|.
CASSWQGRDEAFF
TGTGCCAGCAGTTGGCAGGGGCGCGATGAAGCTTTCTTT
>TRBV5-4|TRBD1|TRBJ1-6|.
CASSPRQGRSPLHF
TGTGCCAGCAGCCCCCGACAGGGGAGGTCACCCCTCCACTTT
>TRBV5-1|.|TRBJ2-1|.
CASGEEMSYNEQFF
TGCGCCAGCGGCGAGGAGATGTCCTACAATGAGCAGTTCTTC
>TRBV5-6|TRBD1|TRBJ2-7|.
CASSLGQGRYEQYF
TGTGCCAGCAGCCTCGGACAGGGTCGGTACGAGCAGTACTTC
>TRBV7-8|TRBD1|TRBJ1-1|once
CASSPDRGASTEAFF
TGTGCCAGCAGCCCGGACAGGGGAGCGAGCACTGAAGCTTTCTTT
>TRBV10-2|TRBD1|TRBJ2-5|few
CASSEDRGETQYF
TGCGCCAGCAGTGAGGACAGGGGAGAGACCCAGTACTTC
>TRBV9|.|TRBJ2-4|.
CASSRGLAKNIQYF
TGTGCCAGCAGCAGGGGACTAGCCAAAAACATTCAGTACTTC
>TRBV5-1|.|TRBJ2-7|.
CASSTQGKNYEQYF
TGCGCCAGCAGTACACAGGGAAAGAACTACGAGCAGTACTTC
>TRBV19|.|TRBJ1-2|.
CASSIEYRAAGYGYTF
TGTGCCAGTAGTATAGAGTACAGGGCCGCGGGCTATGGCTACACCTTC
>TRBV14|TRBD1|TRBJ2-7|.
CASSQHRDRVYEQYF
TGTGCCAGCAGCCAACACCGGGACAGGGTCTACGAGCAGTACTTC
>TRBV13|TRBD2|TRBJ2-2|.
CASSTQGLAGARGTGELFF
TGTGCCAGCAGCACCCAGGGACTAGCGGGAGCGCGGGGCACCGGGGAGCTGTTTTTT
>TRBV19|.|TRBJ2-5|.
CASSLGAGEETQYF
TGTGCCAGTAGTCTAGGGGCAGGGGAAGAGACCCAGTACTTC
>TRBV7-2|TRBD2|TRBJ2-1|.
CASSDTSGNYNEQFF
TGTGCCAGCAGCGATACTAGCGGGAACTACAATGAGCAGTTCTTC